Described below is a single T cell receptor beta chain sequence and its context. Germline CDR1 reads GTSNPN; CDR2 reads SVGIG (reference sequence). The CDR3 covers 13 residues. Losses at the gene ends were 1 base for V and 6 bases for J; bases not matched to a gene: 2. This entry comes from a study of blood T cell repertoires in COVID-19. Overall study context: The cDNA or gDNA used as material had been derived from T cells, B-cell-depleted T cells, or PBMCs.

The data were produced by immunoSEQ multiplex PCR, yet TCRdb's version contains in-frame clones alone and is incomplete. The sample lists 180,000 or so clones; 70% to 85% were seen once. What was sequenced was peripheral blood. This clonotype was sampled from an elderly woman with acute or convalescent COVID-19. The chain joins TRBV30 to TRBJ1-2; TRBD1 matches at 10 bases. The CDR3: CAWSGGTGDGYTF. The CDR3 DNA follows: TGTGCCTGGAGTGGGGGGACAGGGGATGGCTACACCTTC. The variable domain in full, with the rest retrieved from reference TRBV30 and TRBJ1-2, is SQTIHQWPATLVQPVGSPLSLECTVEGTSNPNLYWYRQAAGRGLQLLFYSVGIGQISSEVPQNLSASRPQDRQFILSSKKLLLSDSGFYLCAWSGGTGDGYTFGSGTRLTVV.